The 25 T cell receptor beta chains in this list originate from one sample, sequenced in a study of human T cells and chemical hapten exposure (dated by TCRdb to the early 2020s). Library preparation was by RACE. Sequenced on a NextSeq 500. TCRdb redid the processing of the public reads, applying fastp at Q25 and MiXCR, and retained in-frame beta chains. For every CDR3 protein sequence, its rows merge into one entry that carries the most common genes and DNA. The sample records tens of thousands of distinct CDR3 sequences, approximately 10% of which are singletons. The ten largest account for 1.3% to 1.5% of the sample. This sample's time point label indicates: patch test 1, 2 weeks after DPC sensitization. The label giving this sample's treatment or condition can be read as: therapeutic diphenylcyclopropenone sensitization with weekly scalp DPC. Source: whole blood, taken in connection with sensitization to the hapten diphenylcyclopropenone (DPC). The receptors shown here come from a woman in her forties or fifties with alopecia areata. Some clones in this sample may be carry-over from other donors' samples.

To note about this clonotype: A much more abundant neighbour one base away suggests this may be a read error. The gene calls are TRBV5-1 and TRBJ2-3, with 10 bases aligning to TRBD1. The length of the CDR3 is 14 residues. Germline V CDR1 and CDR2: SGHRS, YFSETQ. With V trimmed by 4 bases and J by 6 bases, 5 bases remained unmatched. CDR3 nucleotide sequence: TGCGCCAGCAGCCCTGGGACAGGGGTGGATACGCAGTATTTT. This encodes CASSPGTGVDTQYF.

Ten or more counts support this clonotype. This sequence joins TRBV28 and TRBJ2-5, with 11 bases matching TRBD1. The germline gives CDR1 MDHEN, CDR2 SYDVKM. CDR3 length: 11 residues. V shed 5 bases and J 12 bases; nucleotides not matched to a gene: 2. The CDR3 loop is CASSGTGGEYF. In DNA form, the CDR3 reads TGTGCCAGCAGTGGGACAGGGGGGGAGTACTTC. The full variable domain, completed using reference TRBV28 and TRBJ2-5, is DVKVTQSSRYLVKRTGEKVFLECVQDMDHENMFWYRQDPGLGLRLIYFSYDVKMKEKGDIPEGYSVSREKKERFSLILESASTNQTSMYLCASSGTGGEYFGPGTRLLVL.

This clonotype was observed a handful of times. The rearrangement joins TRBV29-1 to TRBJ1-2; no clear D. V was shortened by 4 bases and J by 8 bases, with 11 bases between the two germline ends. The CDR3 length is 11 residues. Germline-derived CDR1 and CDR2 are SQVTM and ANQGSEA. In DNA form, the CDR3 reads TGCAGCGTTGTGGCAGTTTGGGGCTACACCTTC. Its translation is CSVVAVWGYTF.

This clonotype was observed many times. J is TRBJ1-1 and V is TRBV3-1; unclear D gene. There are 13 residues in the CDR3. The germline CDR1 and CDR2 sequences are LGHDT and YNNKEL (reference sequence). The V and J ends lost 3 bases and 5 bases respectively, with 10 bases between them. The CDR3 reads CASSHLSGTEAFF. The DNA for the CDR3 is TGTGCCAGCAGCCATCTCAGTGGGACTGAAGCTTTCTTT. Supplemented by reference TRBV3-1 and TRBJ1-1, the full variable domain reads DTAVSQTPKYLVTQMGNDKSIKCEQNLGHDTMYWYKQDSKKFLKIMFSYNNKELIINETVPNRFSPKSPDKAHLNLHINSLELGDSAVYFCASSHLSGTEAFFGQGTRLTVV.

This clonotype has a count of ten or more. V and J are TRBV11-2 and TRBJ1-6; D gene unclear. CDR3 length equals 11 residues. Looked up from germline, CDR1 is SGHAT and CDR2 is FQNNGV. V dropped 1 base and J dropped 12 bases, with 4 bases sitting between them. CDR3 protein: CASSLAGPLHF. CDR3 sequence (DNA): TGTGCCAGCAGCTTAGCCGGACCCCTCCACTTT.

CDR3 DNA sequence: TGTGCCACCGAGGGGGTAACTCTGATGAACACTGAAGCTTTCTTT. Protein product: CATEGVTLMNTEAFF. The rearrangement uses TRBV6-1 and TRBJ1-1; tentatively, D is TRBD1 (6 bases). The CDR3 sequence is 15 residues long. V was pared by 10 bases and J by 0 bases, with 18 bases between. Looked up from germline, CDR1 is MNHNS and CDR2 is SASEGT.

There are many counts of this clonotype. The rearrangement links TRBV30 to TRBJ2-4; D might be TRBD1 (5 bases). Trimming removed 5 bases from V and 3 bases from J, with 14 bases in between. From germline, CDR1 is GTSNPN and CDR2 SVGIG (reference sequence). The CDR3 covers 14 residues. The CDR3 nucleotides are TGTGCCTGGGGCTCAGGGATCGGCAAAAACATTCAGTACTTC. The encoded protein is CAWGSGIGKNIQYF.

The chain combines TRBV3-1 with TRBJ2-1, with 7 bases aligning to TRBD2. Unmatched junction bases numbered 9, after V lost 4 bases and J lost 0 bases. Looked up from germline, CDR1 is LGHDT and CDR2 is YNNKEL (reference sequence). This CDR3 is 17 amino acids long. The CDR3: CASSPAAGVPSYNEQFF. CDR3 DNA: TGTGCCAGCAGCCCCGCGGCGGGGGTCCCCTCCTACAATGAGCAGTTCTTC.

This clonotype was observed a handful of times. The chain links TRBV5-1 to TRBJ2-1, with 7 bases matching TRBD1. Germline loops: CDR1 SGHRS, CDR2 YFSETQ. V gave up 1 base and J gave up 6 bases; unmatched junction bases: 7. This CDR3 has 15 residues. CDR3 residues: CASSLPQGKGNEQFF. The CDR3, as DNA: TGCGCCAGCAGCTTGCCACAGGGGAAGGGCAATGAGCAGTTCTTC. Full variable domain (rest looked up from reference TRBV5-1 and TRBJ2-1): KAGVTQTPRYLIKTRGQQVTLSCSPISGHRSVSWYQQTPGQGLQFLFEYFSETQRNKGNFPGRFSGRQFSNSRSEMNVSTLELGDSALYLCASSLPQGKGNEQFFGPGTRLTVL.

This clonotype was recorded a few times. The chain carries TRBV18 and TRBJ2-3, with TRBD1 identical over 7 bases. This CDR3 contains 13 residues. Trimming took 8 bases from V and 2 from J; bases not matched to a gene: 4. CDR1 KGHSH and CDR2 LQKENI come from the germline V gene. The CDR3 is CASQDRNTDTQYF. CDR3 nucleotides: TGTGCCAGCCAGGACAGGAACACAGATACGCAGTATTTT.

This clonotype occurred a few times. The chain recombines TRBV6-1 with TRBJ2-3; 9 bases fit TRBD2. The trim removed 3 bases at V and 7 bases at J, leaving 8 bases unmatched. CDR3 length: 15 amino acids. Germline V gene sequence: CDR1 MNHNS, CDR2 SASEGT. The CDR3 sequence: CASSDAGGPGNTQYF. As DNA, the CDR3 is TGTGCCAGCAGTGACGCGGGAGGGCCTGGGAATACGCAGTATTTT.

This clonotype was detected only a few times. J is TRBJ2-5 and V is TRBV18, with 10 bases that match TRBD2. This CDR3 contains 17 residues. V was clipped by 3 bases and J by 5 bases; unmatched bases: 12. CDR1 is KGHSH and CDR2 is LQKENI in the germline V gene. CDR3 protein: CASSPLAIAGGEETQYF. CDR3 bases: TGTGCCAGCTCACCGCTCGCTATAGCGGGAGGAGAGGAGACCCAGTACTTC. The full variable domain, in which reference TRBV18 and TRBJ2-5 provide the parts outside the CDR3, is NAGVMQNPRHLVRRRGQEARLRCSPMKGHSHVYWYRQLPEEGLKFMVYLQKENIIDESGMPKERFSAEFPKEGPSILRIQQVVRGDSAAYFCASSPLAIAGGEETQYFGPGTRLLVL.

In its sample, this clonotype was seen many times. J is TRBJ2-2 and V is TRBV12-3 or TRBV12-4; D unclear. The CDR3 is 15 amino acids. V was shortened by 2 bases and J by 0 bases, with 7 bases between the two germline ends. Here the CDR3 DNA reads TGTGCCAGCAGTTTAACCGGATCGAACACCGGGGAGCTGTTTTTT. Protein sequence: CASSLTGSNTGELFF.

The J gene is TRBJ2-7, the V gene TRBV20-1; TRBD2 agrees at 9 bases. Unmatched junction bases numbered 9, after V lost 3 bases and J lost 3 bases. Germline CDR1 is DFQATT and CDR2 is SNEGSKA (reference sequence). The CDR3 has 15 amino acids. CDR3 loop: CSARAVLAGSYEQYF. CDR3 bases: TGCAGTGCTAGGGCCGTCCTAGCGGGAAGCTACGAGCAGTACTTC.

Many counts were recorded for this clonotype. This chain uses TRBV11-3 with TRBJ2-5; no reliable D call. Trimming stripped 1 base from V and 5 bases from J, with 8 bases between. The CDR3 sequence is 13 residues long. CDR1 SGHNT and CDR2 YENEEA come from the germline V gene. As DNA, the CDR3 is TGTGCCAGCAGCTTAGGAGGTGCGGAGACCCAGTACTTC. As protein: CASSLGGAETQYF.

This clonotype was recorded a few times. V is TRBV3-1 and J is TRBJ2-4; no reliable D call. CDR1 and CDR2 (germline): LGHDT, YNNKEL (reference sequence). The CDR3 extends over 12 amino acids. The V and J ends lost 5 bases and 1 base respectively, with 3 bases between them. The CDR3 nucleotides read TGTGCCAGCAGCAGGGCCAAAAACATTCAGTACTTC. Translated, it gives CASSRAKNIQYF.

The rearrangement links TRBV6-5 to TRBJ2-3, with 10 bases matching TRBD2. V was pared by 7 bases and J by 0 bases, with 7 bases of the junction left unmatched. Looked up from germline, CDR1 is MNHEY and CDR2 is SVGAGI. CDR3 length: 16 amino acids. The CDR3 sequence: CASTQLAGGSTDTQYF. The CDR3 DNA follows: TGTGCCAGCACCCAATTAGCGGGAGGTAGCACAGATACGCAGTATTTT.

CDR3 DNA sequence: TGTGCCAGCAGCAGACTCGTATACGAGCAGTACTTC. Protein: CASSRLVYEQYF. This sequence joins TRBV6-6 and TRBJ2-7; D unclear. Germline-derived CDR1 and CDR2 are MNHNY and SVGAGI (reference sequence). Between the trimmed V and J ends, which lost 6 bases and 4 bases, there was a span of 10 bases. The CDR3 length is 12 residues.

The CDR3 DNA reads TGTGCCAGCAGCCTGACACCTTCCTACGAGCAGTACTTC. It encodes CASSLTPSYEQYF. The rearrangement links TRBV5-4 to TRBJ2-7; D remains ambiguous. The V and J ends lost 4 bases and 1 base respectively, with 9 bases between them. The CDR3 extends over 13 amino acids. Germline assignment: CDR1 SGHNT and CDR2 YYREEE (reference sequence).

A single count supports this clonotype. This chain connects TRBV28 to TRBJ2-7, with D perhaps TRBD1 or TRBD2 (7 bases each). The CDR3 spans 12 residues. V lost 10 bases, J lost 3 bases, and 13 bases lay in between. CDR1 and CDR2 (germline): MDHEN, SYDVKM. CDR3 coding DNA: TGTGCCACGGGGGGACAGAACTACGAGCAGTACTTC. Translating it yields CATGGQNYEQYF.

In its sample, this clonotype was seen a few times. The gene calls are TRBV7-2 and TRBJ1-1; 8 bases align to TRBD1. V shed 6 bases, J shed 0 bases, and the junction held 0 bases outside the gene matches. Germline CDR1 is SGHTA and CDR2 is FQGNSA. The length of the CDR3 is 13 residues. CDR3 bases: TGTGCCAGCAGGACAGGGGTGAACACTGAAGCTTTCTTT. This encodes CASRTGVNTEAFF.

A word on this clonotype: A read error may be the cause here, since a much bigger clone is one base away. The V call is TRBV6-6, the J call TRBJ2-4; a possible D gene is TRBD1 (5 bases). CDR3 size: 16 residues. CDR1 is MNHNY and CDR2 is SVGAGI in the germline V gene (reference sequence). In nucleotides, the CDR3 is TGTGCCAGCAGTCTCAGGGAAGGCGAGGCCAAAAACATTCAGCACTTC. Translated: CASSLREGEAKNIQHF.

This clonotype was seen a few times. V usage is TRBV6-6 and J usage is TRBJ2-1; D not resolved. Trimming stripped 0 bases from V and 8 bases from J, with 5 bases between. The CDR3 totals 12 residues. Germline CDR1 reads MNHNY; CDR2 reads SVGAGI (reference sequence). The CDR3 nucleotides are TGTGCCAGCAGTTACTCGAATGATGAGCAGTTCTTC. Translated: CASSYSNDEQFF.

To note about this clonotype: This could be a read error, since a much larger clone is one nucleotide away. V and J are TRBV9 and TRBJ1-1; no definite D call. CDR1 and CDR2 (germline): SGDLS, YYNGEE. The CDR3 has 12 amino acids. V gave up 1 base and J gave up 3 bases, with 4 bases separating them. Here the CDR3 reads CASSVTDTEAFF. The CDR3 DNA reads as TGTGCCAGCAGCGTAACAGACACTGAAGCTTTCTTT.

Ten or more counts support this clonotype. V is TRBV7-3 and J is TRBJ2-2; no definite D call. From germline, CDR1 is SGHTA and CDR2 FQGTGA. The CDR3 sequence is 14 residues long. V lost 0 bases and J lost 7, with 9 bases in between. CDR3 region: CASSLTQGIGELFF. For the CDR3, the DNA is TGTGCCAGCAGCTTAACGCAAGGCATCGGGGAGCTGTTTTTT.